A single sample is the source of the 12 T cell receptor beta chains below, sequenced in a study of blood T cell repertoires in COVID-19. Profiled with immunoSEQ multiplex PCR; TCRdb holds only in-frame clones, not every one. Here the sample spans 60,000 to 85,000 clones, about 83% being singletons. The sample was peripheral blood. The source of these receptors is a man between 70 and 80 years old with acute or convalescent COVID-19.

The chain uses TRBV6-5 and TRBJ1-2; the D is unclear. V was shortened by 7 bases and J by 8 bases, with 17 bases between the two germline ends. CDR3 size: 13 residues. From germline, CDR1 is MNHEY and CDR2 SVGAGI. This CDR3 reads CASTSGSIRGYTF. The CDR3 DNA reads TGTGCCAGCACCTCAGGATCCATTCGAGGCTACACCTTC.

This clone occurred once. This CDR3 reads CSASRSGASNQPQHF. The CDR3, as DNA: TGCAGTGCTAGTAGGTCAGGGGCTAGCAATCAGCCCCAGCATTTT. The rearrangement joins TRBV20-1 to TRBJ1-5, with a weak D call TRBD1 (6 bases). The germline V gene has CDR1 DFQATT and CDR2 SNEGSKA (reference sequence). This CDR3 is built from 15 residues. Trimming took 3 bases from V and 0 from J, leaving 12 bases between them.

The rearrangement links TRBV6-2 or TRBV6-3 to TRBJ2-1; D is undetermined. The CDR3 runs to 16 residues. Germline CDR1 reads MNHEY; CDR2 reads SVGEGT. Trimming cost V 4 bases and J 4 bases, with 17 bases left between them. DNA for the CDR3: TGTGCCAGCAGTTCCCCCGGCAGAGGCCCTTACAATGAGCAGTTCTTC. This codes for CASSSPGRGPYNEQFF.

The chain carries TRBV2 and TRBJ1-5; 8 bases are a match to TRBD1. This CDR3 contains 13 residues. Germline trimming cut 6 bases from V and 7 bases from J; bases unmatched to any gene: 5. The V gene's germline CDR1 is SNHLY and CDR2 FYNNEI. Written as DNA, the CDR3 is TGTGCCAGCAGGGACAGGGAAGGACAGCCCCAGCATTTT. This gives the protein CASRDREGQPQHF.

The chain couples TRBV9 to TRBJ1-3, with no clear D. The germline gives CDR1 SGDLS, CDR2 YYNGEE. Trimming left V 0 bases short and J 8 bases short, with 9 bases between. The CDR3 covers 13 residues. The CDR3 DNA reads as TGTGCCAGCAGCGTAGCGGGGAGTGACACCATATATTTT. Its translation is CASSVAGSDTIYF.

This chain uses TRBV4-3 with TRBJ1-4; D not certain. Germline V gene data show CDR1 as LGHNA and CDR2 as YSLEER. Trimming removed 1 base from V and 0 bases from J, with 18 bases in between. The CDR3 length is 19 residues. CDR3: CASSQGSGVLVATNEKLFF. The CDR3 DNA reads TGCGCCAGCAGCCAAGGATCTGGAGTTCTGGTTGCAACTAATGAAAAACTGTTTTTT.

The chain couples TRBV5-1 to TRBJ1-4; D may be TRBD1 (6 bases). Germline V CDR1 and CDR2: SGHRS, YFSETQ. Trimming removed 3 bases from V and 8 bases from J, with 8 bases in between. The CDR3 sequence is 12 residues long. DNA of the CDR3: TGCGCCAGCAGCTCGCAGGGGGAAAAACTGTTTTTT. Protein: CASSSQGEKLFF.

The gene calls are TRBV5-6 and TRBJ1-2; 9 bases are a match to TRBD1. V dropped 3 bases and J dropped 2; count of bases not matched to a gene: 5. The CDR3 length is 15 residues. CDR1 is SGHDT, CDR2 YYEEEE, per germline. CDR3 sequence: CASSWGGQGNYGYTF. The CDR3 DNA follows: TGTGCCAGCAGCTGGGGGGGACAGGGAAACTATGGCTACACCTTC.

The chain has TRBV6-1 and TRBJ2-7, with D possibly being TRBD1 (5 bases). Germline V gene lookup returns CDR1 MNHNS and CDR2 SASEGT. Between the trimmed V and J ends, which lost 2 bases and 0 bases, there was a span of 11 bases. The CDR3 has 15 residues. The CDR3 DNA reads TGTGCCAGCAGTGAAACAGGTTTCAGCTCCTACGAGCAGTACTTC. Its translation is CASSETGFSSYEQYF.

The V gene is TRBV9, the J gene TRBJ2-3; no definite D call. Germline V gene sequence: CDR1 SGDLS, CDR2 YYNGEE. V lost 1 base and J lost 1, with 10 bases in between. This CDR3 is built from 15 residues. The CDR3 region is CASSVFSEGTDTQYF. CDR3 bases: TGTGCCAGCAGCGTATTCTCCGAGGGCACAGATACGCAGTATTTT. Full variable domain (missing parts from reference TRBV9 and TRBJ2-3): DSGVTQTPKHLITATGQRVTLRCSPRSGDLSVYWYQQSLDQGLQFLIQYYNGEERAKGNILERFSAQQFPDLHSELNLSSLELGDSALYFCASSVFSEGTDTQYFGPGTRLTVL.

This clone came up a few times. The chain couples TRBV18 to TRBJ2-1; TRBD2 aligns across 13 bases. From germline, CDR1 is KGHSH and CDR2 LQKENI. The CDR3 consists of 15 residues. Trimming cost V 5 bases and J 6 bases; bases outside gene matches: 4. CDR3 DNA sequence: TGTGCCAGCTCAATGGGACTAGCGGGAATCAATGAGCAGTTCTTC. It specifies CASSMGLAGINEQFF.

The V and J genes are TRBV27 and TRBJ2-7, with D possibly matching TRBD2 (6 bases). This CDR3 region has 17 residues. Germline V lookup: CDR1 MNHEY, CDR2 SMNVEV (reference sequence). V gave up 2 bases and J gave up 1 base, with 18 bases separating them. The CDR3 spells CASSLQIVGDSSYEQYF. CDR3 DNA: TGTGCCAGCAGTTTACAAATAGTGGGGGACTCGTCCTACGAGCAGTACTTC.